What follows is one T cell receptor (beta chain) and its context. Its antigen is as yet unknown. This sample is part of a study of cytomegalovirus exposure and HLA in healthy donors. Study-wide context: Earlier findings included approximately 120 million unique TCR beta sequences obtained from 150 million to 200 million T cells.

In germline, CDR1 is MNHEY, CDR2 SVGAGI. The CDR3 runs to 15 residues. V was pared by 2 bases and J by 1 base, with 11 bases between. The study, taken as a whole, reports: Common viral pathogens seemed to be connected with several of the most significant clusters, according to a later analysis.

The study ran its PCR with 60 Vbeta and 13 Jbeta primers. Clones were read by immunoSEQ multiplex PCR, and TCRdb kept only the in-frame ones, dropping some. The sample shows under 200,000 clones, 70% to 90% of them seen only once. The sequenced material came from PBMCs. This chain uses TRBV6-5 with TRBJ1-1, with D hard to call. This clonotype was obtained from a woman under 30 in good health and CMV-seropositive. In DNA form, the CDR3 reads TGTGCCAGCAGTTACGGAGTCAGAAAGAACACTGAAGCTTTCTTT. Amino acids: CASSYGVRKNTEAFF.